This T cell receptor beta chain was sequenced for a study of vaccination and CD4 T cells after COVID-19 (dated by TCRdb to the early 2020s). Turning to the overall study: Convalescent patients had a positive SARS-CoV-2 result on nasal swab PCR, and of these patients, nine had mild disease and one had severe disease. The convalescent cohort included six males and four females, with two Hispanic individuals, seven Caucasians, two Asians and one multiracial person. Two doses of either the Pfizer-BioNTech BNT162b2 vaccine (n=8) or the Moderna mRNA-1273 vaccine (n=2) were administered to participants. Post-COVID blood samples were collected from convalescent patients a median of around 100 days after diagnosis, with a range of roughly 35 to 161 days. Post-vaccine blood samples were collected a median of around 70 days after the second vaccine dose, ranging from roughly 12 to 250 days. For stimulating the cultures, overlapping spike peptide pools were used, derived from SARS-CoV-2 as well as from the common cold coronaviruses HCoV-NL63, HCoV-OC43 and HCoV-229E. Control cultures received a CEFX viral epitope pool as the positive control, an HIV-1 Nef peptide pool as the negative control, or no peptide. In 10 COVID-19 convalescent patients and 4 infection-naive healthy vaccine recipients, researchers compared the spike-specific CD4+ TCR repertoire from before mRNA vaccination with the repertoire from after. Broad study findings and their caveats: Of the vaccine-specific clones in convalescent patients, 304 of 307, or nearly all, reacted only to SARS-CoV-2 spike and did not cross-react with common cold coronaviruses. The number of convalescent patients in the study was relatively small, and the study did not examine early timepoints following natural infection. In convalescent patients, a median roughly 85% of post-vaccine SARS-CoV-2-reactive clones were detected only after vaccination, and vaccine-specific priming was suggested by this finding. The median number of SARS-CoV-2-reactive clonotypes rose from around 21 after infection to around 40 after vaccination, but the change was not significant.

The germline ends are 13 bases apart after V is trimmed by 2 bases and J by 7 bases. CDR1 and CDR2 were assigned from the germline V gene (reference sequence) as LNHDA and SQIVND. The CDR3 runs 14 residues from the cysteine to the phenylalanine. Of the read, only the CDR3 DNA is kept; its 42 bases are in frame from base 1. Interpreted using the paper, the treatment or condition label stands for: approximately nine-day PBMC culture with coronavirus spike peptide pools or control peptides (ViraFEST assay). The ViraFEST assay, used in the study, expanded antigen-specific T cells with peptide pools and then identified the expanded clonotypes through TCR sequencing. The convalescent patients' positive SARS-CoV-2 PCR tests fell between March and December 2020, which was before the Alpha, Beta and Delta variants emerged in the United States. Each well held around 2 million PBMCs cultured with around 10 ug/ml peptide pools in IMDM containing roughly 4.7% human AB serum and approximately 10 IU/ml IL-2. On days 3 and 7, half of the culture medium was replaced with fresh IL-2-containing medium. CD4+ T cells were isolated after 10 days of culture through negative selection using the EasySep CD4+ T cell isolation kit. PBMCs were separated from whole blood using Ficoll-Paque Plus gradient centrifugation and then either used fresh or cryopreserved at -140C. Each culture condition was generally run in triplicate wells.

This clonotype was detected only a few times. This receptor's antigen is unknown. Nothing much larger sits one base from this clone, and base qualities are not available. Libraries were prepared through PCR. At the Johns Hopkins FTIC core, DNA from the cultured CD4+ T cells underwent TCR sequencing with the Oncomine TCR Beta short-read assay. Genomic DNA was extracted from the cultured CD4+ T cells with the QIAamp micro DNA kit. The Oncomine TCR Beta libraries from cultured CD4+ T cells were pooled using unique dual indexes and then sequenced on an Illumina iSeq 100. In the paper's pipeline: Non-productive sequences were removed, and CDR3s that did not start with C, did not end with F or W, or were shorter than 7 amino acids were discarded. The MANAFEST web application was used to identify antigen-specific clonotypes by comparing peptide-stimulated wells against reference wells and other culture wells. For a clone to be called positive, the clone needed an FDR below 0.05, an odds ratio above 5, and a productive frequency above 0.1% in at least two of three replicate wells. Clonotypes that were significantly expanded in both SARS-CoV-2 spike wells and at least one common cold coronavirus spike condition were defined as cross-reactive. Levenshtein distances (stringdist) and unrooted phylogenetic trees (ape) in R version 3.6.1 were used to assess CDR3 homology. TCRdb trimmed the raw reads at Q25, called clones with MiXCR and kept productive beta chains. Every CDR3 protein is listed once, alongside the most common genes and DNA of its rows. TCRdb, not the authors, supplied the V and J calls. The sample data list 15,000 or so distinct CDR3 sequences, and 50% of these were observed just once. About an eighth of the sample is in the top ten clones.

Sequencing was done on a sample of CD4+ T cells from blood, cultured in vitro. This sequence was found in a human donor who had recovered from COVID-19. The receptor chain draws on TRBV19 and TRBJ2-3, with a tentative D gene TRBD1 over 6 matching bases. The sequenced DNA: TGTGCCAGTAGTATACAGGGGCCTACACATACGCAGTATTTT. It encodes CASSIQGPTHTQYF.